Sequencing of this T cell receptor beta chain was carried out in a study of blood T cells in healthy people across ages. The study, taken as a whole, reports: Because sorting was not performed, PBMCs prevented conclusive naive versus antigen-experienced comparison.

The germline V gene has CDR1 DFQATT and CDR2 SNEGSKA (reference sequence). CDR3 length: 12 amino acids. Trimming stripped 4 bases from V and 5 bases from J, with 11 bases between. Per sample, a minimum of 6.5 million PBMCs were isolated. With a J-beta primer mix and a sample-barcoded 5' primer, a second PCR ran about 6 to 11 cycles. Each cDNA was tagged by a template-switch adaptor containing 12 random nucleotides. TCRdb ran MiXCR on the 5' RACE reads and lists one entry per CDR3 protein. The sample yields under 750,000 distinct CDR3 sequences, around half seen once. Note on this clonotype: Antigen: not known.

The J gene is TRBJ1-2, the V gene TRBV20-1; D not resolved. Sequenced sample: blood. This TCR derives from a man aged 80 or over in good health. CDR3 nucleotide sequence: TGCAGTGCTACGAACGCGAATTATGGCTACACCTTC. Its translation: CSATNANYGYTF.